The rows below give T cell receptor beta chains drawn from one sample of a study of blood T cell repertoires in COVID-19. TCRdb's table, derived via immunoSEQ multiplex PCR, lists solely in-frame clones and lacks some. The sample records tens of thousands of clones, over 70% being singletons. Sequenced material: peripheral blood. The receptors stem from a man in his fifties or sixties with acute or convalescent COVID-19. CDR3s include the opening cysteine and the closing phenylalanine or tryptophan. Fields, in order: CDR3 protein, J gene, V gene, clone size. Size values are once, few and many counts, or a class for expanded clones, and some rows have none.

CASSQEEWEGGQETQYF	TRBJ2-5	TRBV4-2	once
CATSRTGREGNQPQHF	TRBJ1-5	TRBV19	-
CASSQETGYYGYTF	TRBJ1-2	TRBV4-3	once
CASSPRGQGQAETQYF	TRBJ2-5	TRBV9	-
CASSRGPGPDTQYF	TRBJ2-3	TRBV10-1	-
CASRTTSGGIEQYF	TRBJ2-7	TRBV7-9	-
CASGHFGSGNTIYF	TRBJ1-3	TRBV11-2	-
CASSSRQGGTGELFF	TRBJ2-2	TRBV6-2/TRBV6-3	-
CASTQGTPDYGYTF	TRBJ1-2	TRBV2	-
CATTPSGDSGANVLTF	TRBJ2-6	TRBV15	-
CASSPDLTGIEQFF	TRBJ2-1	TRBV5-4	-
CASSSRGTVGNEQFF	TRBJ2-1	TRBV6-2/TRBV6-3	-
CASSLGAAYSLDEQYF	TRBJ2-7	TRBV7-3	-
CASSLSGGEQYF	TRBJ2-7	TRBV5-6	-
CASSTKTGPETSGDAGELFF	TRBJ2-2	TRBV5-1	-
CASRWRGQGALANEKLFF	TRBJ1-4	TRBV11-2	-
CASSWDRGNTGELFF	TRBJ2-2	TRBV7-2	once
CASSPQGGGEAFF	TRBJ1-1	TRBV18	-
CASSYSERANYGYTF	TRBJ1-2	TRBV6-6	-
CASSRGSNTEAFF	TRBJ1-1	TRBV12-3/TRBV12-4	-
CASSSLQGAPHQPQHF	TRBJ1-5	TRBV19	-
CASSLDAPKPGELFF	TRBJ2-2	TRBV28	-
CASSQPDRQETQYF	TRBJ2-5	TRBV3-1/TRBV3-2	-
CASSRNRGQDTIYF	TRBJ1-3	TRBV2	-
CASSSFYEQYF	TRBJ2-7	TRBV11-2	-
CASSRTGQTGELFF	TRBJ2-2	TRBV19	-
CASSTTTRNSGNTIYF	TRBJ1-3	TRBV18	-
CASSQDRGLAGLGELFF	TRBJ2-2	TRBV4-3	once
CASSLEGRNQPQHF	TRBJ1-5	TRBV7-9	-
CASRPTGNYGYTF	TRBJ1-2	TRBV6-2/TRBV6-3	-
CASSQQGMNTEAFF	TRBJ1-1	TRBV18	-
CAWSKDRMDQPQHF	TRBJ1-5	TRBV30	-
CASSLSSAYNSPLHF	TRBJ1-6	TRBV27	-
CASSLAVPGQGNGYTF	TRBJ1-2	TRBV7-8	-
CASSQDRAGTGELFF	TRBJ2-2	TRBV4-1	few
CASSLALGSRKNTEAFF	TRBJ1-1	TRBV7-2	-
CASSYSGTQETQYF	TRBJ2-5	TRBV6-5	-
CASSDGGRADTQYF	TRBJ2-3	TRBV18	-
CASSPGSHGYTF	TRBJ1-2	TRBV3-1/TRBV3-2	-
CASSLGGTDTQYF	TRBJ2-3	TRBV5-1	-
CASSRQQGQNYGYTF	TRBJ1-2	TRBV9	-
CASSLGTLKTPLHF	TRBJ1-6	TRBV7-2	few
CASSDGGTGGGTEAFF	TRBJ1-1	TRBV10-1	once
CASSLGQSSGANVLTF	TRBJ2-6	TRBV6-4	-
CASSVGTENSPLHF	TRBJ1-6	TRBV9	-
CASSPEGASSEQYF	TRBJ2-7	TRBV18	-
CATSDTGYQETQYF	TRBJ2-5	TRBV24-1	few
CASSPLQGAGELFF	TRBJ2-2	TRBV18	-
CASSYSTLYGNEKLFF	TRBJ1-4	TRBV6-2/TRBV6-3	-
CASSLKNQPQHF	TRBJ1-5	TRBV3-1/TRBV3-2	once
CASRPTGTGGNSPLHF	TRBJ1-6	TRBV11-2	-
CASSLGRGSEAFF	TRBJ1-1	TRBV12-3/TRBV12-4	-